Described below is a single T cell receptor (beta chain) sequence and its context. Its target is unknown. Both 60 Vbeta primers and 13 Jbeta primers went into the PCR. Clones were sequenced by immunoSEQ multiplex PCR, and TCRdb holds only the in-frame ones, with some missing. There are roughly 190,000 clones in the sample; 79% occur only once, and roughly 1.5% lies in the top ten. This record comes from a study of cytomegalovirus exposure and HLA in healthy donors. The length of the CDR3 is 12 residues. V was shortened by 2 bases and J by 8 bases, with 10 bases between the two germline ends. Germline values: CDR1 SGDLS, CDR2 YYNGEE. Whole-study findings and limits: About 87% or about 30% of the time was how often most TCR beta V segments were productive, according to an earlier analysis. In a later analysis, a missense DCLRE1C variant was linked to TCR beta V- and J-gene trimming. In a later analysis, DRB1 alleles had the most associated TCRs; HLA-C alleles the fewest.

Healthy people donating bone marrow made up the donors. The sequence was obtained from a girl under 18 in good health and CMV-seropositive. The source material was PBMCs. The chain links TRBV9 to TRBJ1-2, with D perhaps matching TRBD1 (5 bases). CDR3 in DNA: TGTGCCAGCAGCGTTGGTGGGGCGGGCTACACCTTC. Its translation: CASSVGGAGYTF.